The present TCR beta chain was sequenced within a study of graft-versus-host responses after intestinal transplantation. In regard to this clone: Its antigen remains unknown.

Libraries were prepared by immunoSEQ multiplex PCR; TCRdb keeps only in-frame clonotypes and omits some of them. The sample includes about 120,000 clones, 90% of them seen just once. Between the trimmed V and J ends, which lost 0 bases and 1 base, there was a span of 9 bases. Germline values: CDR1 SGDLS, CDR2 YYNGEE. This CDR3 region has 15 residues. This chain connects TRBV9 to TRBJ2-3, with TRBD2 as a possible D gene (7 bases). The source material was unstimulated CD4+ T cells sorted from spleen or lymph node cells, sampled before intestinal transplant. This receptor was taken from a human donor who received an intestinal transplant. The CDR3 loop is CASSVEGGGTDTQYF. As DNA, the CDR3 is TGTGCCAGCAGCGTAGAAGGGGGGGGCACAGATACGCAGTATTTT. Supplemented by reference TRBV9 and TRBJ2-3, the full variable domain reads DSGVTQTPKHLITATGQRVTLRCSPRSGDLSVYWYQQSLDQGLQFLIQYYNGEERAKGNILERFSAQQFPDLHSELNLSSLELGDSALYFCASSVEGGGTDTQYFGPGTRLTVL.